A selection of T cell receptor beta chains follows, all from one sample in a study of cytomegalovirus exposure and HLA in healthy donors. Profiling relied on immunoSEQ multiplex PCR, and the TCRdb table lists in-frame clones only, not all of them. Of over 100,000 clones listed, 60% to 80% are singletons. What was sequenced was PBMCs. All receptors derive from a male donor in good health and CMV-seropositive. Each CDR3 is given with its conserved first and last residue. The D gene is left open where the match is weak. A clone size is listed for some rows: how often the clone was seen (once, few, many), or a class if it is expanded.

j_call v_call clone_size d_call cdr3_nt cdr3_aa
TRBJ2-5 TRBV15 - - TGTGCCACCAGCAGAGCCAGGGCTGAAGAGACCCAGTACTTC CATSRARAEETQYF
TRBJ2-1 TRBV11-2 few TRBD2 TGTGCCAGCAGCTTGCGTAGCGGGAGCCGAGGGGACAATGAGCAGTTCTTC CASSLRSGSRGDNEQFF
TRBJ2-7 TRBV6-6 - - TGTGCCAGCAGTTCTACGATTTCCTACGAGCAGTACTTC CASSSTISYEQYF
TRBJ2-1 TRBV7-3 few - TGTGCCAGCAGCTTAGCCCCCGGAGCTGGGGAGCAGTTCTTC CASSLAPGAGEQFF
TRBJ2-5 TRBV30 - TRBD2 TGTGCCTGGAGTGTGGGGCTAGCGGGAGGGGGGACCCAGTACTTC CAWSVGLAGGGTQYF
TRBJ1-1 TRBV27 - - TGTGCCAGCGGACCGACAGCCGTGATGGCTTTCTTT CASGPTAVMAFF
TRBJ1-1 TRBV27 - TRBD1 TGTGCCAGCAGACCGGGACAGAATACTTTTTTCTTT CASRPGQNTFFF
TRBJ2-2 TRBV28 - TRBD2 TGTGCCAGCAGCCGAGGCGGGGGGTCTGGCGGGGAGCTGTTTTTT CASSRGGGSGGELFF
TRBJ2-1 TRBV11-2 - - TGTGCCAGCAGCCCCCTTACCCGACAGACGACCGGAAATGAGCAGTTCTTC CASSPLTRQTTGNEQFF
TRBJ2-1 TRBV7-9 - - TGTGCCAGCAGCTTAGAGGGGGGGCACAGGGCTAGCTACAATGAGCAGTTCTTC CASSLEGGHRASYNEQFF
TRBJ2-6 TRBV9 few - TGTGCCAGCAGCGTAGGGATCGCTGGGGCCAACGGCCTGACTTTC CASSVGIAGANGLTF
TRBJ2-1 TRBV10-3 - - TGTGCCATCAGTGAGCCGGGGGCTAGCGGTATGGGCGAGCAGTTCTTC CAISEPGASGMGEQFF
TRBJ2-1 TRBV4-3 - TRBD2 TGCGCCAGCAGCCAACAAACGGCCCGGGAGGTGGGCGAGCAGTTCTTC CASSQQTAREVGEQFF
TRBJ1-1 TRBV27 once - TGTGCCAGCAGTTTAGGGCCCACGAACACTGAAGCTTTCTTT CASSLGPTNTEAFF
TRBJ2-1 TRBV19 once - TGTGCCAGCGAAGACGGGACAAGCTCCTACAATGAGCAGTTCTTC CASEDGTSSYNEQFF
TRBJ2-2 TRBV4-2 once - TGTGCCAGCAGCCGCGAAGAAGCCGGGGAAACGAACACCGGGGAGCTGTTTTTT CASSREEAGETNTGELFF
TRBJ2-1 TRBV5-1 - - TGCGCCAGCACCCCAGACTCAACGGCTAACAATGAGCAGTTCTTC CASTPDSTANNEQFF
TRBJ2-7 TRBV4-1 few - TGCGCCAGCAGCCAAATTCGGCAGGGGACAACCTACGAGCAGTACTTC CASSQIRQGTTYEQYF
TRBJ2-3 TRBV19 - TRBD1 TGTGCCAGTAGTCCCGGACAGGGTCCAGATACGCAGTATTTT CASSPGQGPDTQYF
TRBJ1-2 TRBV6-5 - TRBD1 TGTGCCAGCAGTTACTACCGGGACAGGCCTAACTATGGCTACACCTTC CASSYYRDRPNYGYTF
TRBJ1-3 TRBV28 once TRBD1 TGTGCCAGCAGCTCTGGACAGGCCTCTGGAAACACCATATATTTT CASSSGQASGNTIYF
TRBJ2-5 TRBV5-8 - TRBD1 TGTGCCAGCAGCCGGTCCGGGACAGGGGCAGAGACCCAGTACTTC CASSRSGTGAETQYF
TRBJ2-1 TRBV28 - TRBD2 TGTGCCAGCATTATAGCGGGAAGGGCCTACAATGAGCAGTTCTTC CASIIAGRAYNEQFF
TRBJ2-3 TRBV27 once TRBD2 TGTGCCAGCAGTTTTCGGAGGCCTAGCGGAGGACTCGGCACAGATACGCAGTATTTT CASSFRRPSGGLGTDTQYF
TRBJ2-7 TRBV5-1 - - TGCGCCAGCGCAATTAGCGCCGACTCCTACGAGCAGTACTTC CASAISADSYEQYF